The T cell receptor (beta chain) under discussion was sequenced for a study of cytotoxic CD8 clonotypes in ibrutinib-treated CLL. In the study overall: Among responders, around 24 were partial and 2 complete; after median roughly 66 months, around 15 stayed remitted and about 12 progressed. Findings and limits, study-wide: Few clonotypes were public, and these shrank or held steady under treatment.

On this clone: Its antigen remains unknown.

Cryopreserved PBMCs provided around 2.2 micrograms of genomic DNA for the TCR beta libraries. The table came from immunoSEQ multiplex PCR; TCRdb's copy has only in-frame clones and leaves some out. The profile covers around 250,000 clones, with under 80% appearing a single time and 15% taken by the ten largest. The receptor was isolated from a human donor with chronic lymphocytic leukemia. The sample consisted of PBMCs, taken after 24 months of ibrutinib treatment.

CDR3 region: CASSQGLANTDTQYF. The CDR3 DNA is TGTGCCAGCAGCCAAGGATTAGCCAACACAGATACGCAGTATTTT. V usage is TRBV4-2 and J usage is TRBJ2-3; no reliable D call. The CDR3 has 15 amino acids. From germline, CDR1 is LGHNA and CDR2 YNFKEQ. V was trimmed by 1 base and J by 2 bases, leaving 10 bases between them.